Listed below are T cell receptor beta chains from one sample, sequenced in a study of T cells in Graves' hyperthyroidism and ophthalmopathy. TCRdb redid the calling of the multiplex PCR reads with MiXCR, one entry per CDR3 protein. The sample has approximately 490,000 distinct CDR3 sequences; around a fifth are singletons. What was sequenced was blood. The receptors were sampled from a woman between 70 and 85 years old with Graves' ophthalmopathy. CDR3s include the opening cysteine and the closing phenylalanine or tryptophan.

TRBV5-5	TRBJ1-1	CASSLGAGVETEAFF
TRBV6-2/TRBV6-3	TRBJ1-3	CASSDSGHSGNTVYF
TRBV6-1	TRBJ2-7	CASSGTGLAGGPREQYF
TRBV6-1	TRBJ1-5	CASRPWENQPQHF
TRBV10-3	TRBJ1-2	CATGGIYGYTF
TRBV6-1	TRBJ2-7	CASSRDGFGGEQYF
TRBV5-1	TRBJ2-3	CASSVGTISTDTQYF
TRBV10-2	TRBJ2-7	CASSEPSRINSYEQYF
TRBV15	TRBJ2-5	CATSGQPGMGEETQYF
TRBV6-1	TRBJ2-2	CASSETSFPGELFF
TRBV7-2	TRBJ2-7	CASSLIAGGPITYEQYF
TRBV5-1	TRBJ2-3	CASRQGADTQYF
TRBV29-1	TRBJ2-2	CSVSTGTGGAVGELFF
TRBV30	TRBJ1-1	CAWSVLEDTEAFF
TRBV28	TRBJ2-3	CASSLWAGASTDTQYF
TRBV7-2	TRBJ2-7	CASSPLAGAQYEQYF
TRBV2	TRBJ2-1	CASRGTGSNEQFF
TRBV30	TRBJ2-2	CAWNFANTGELFF
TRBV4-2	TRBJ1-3	CASSQELGTGNTIYF
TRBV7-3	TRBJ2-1	CASSYTEGQQFF
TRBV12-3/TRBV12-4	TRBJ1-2	CASSLFETGYGYTF
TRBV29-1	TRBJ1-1	CSAESRFQNTEAFF
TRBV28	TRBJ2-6	CASSRQGATGANVLTF
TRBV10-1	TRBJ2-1	CASSDPPATEQFF
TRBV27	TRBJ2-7	CASSTLLGTVYEQYF
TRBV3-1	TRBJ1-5	CASSRTGGGQPQHF
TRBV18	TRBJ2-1	CASSLKTHPGLAGHEQFF
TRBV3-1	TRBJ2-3	CASSQGAGGLGTDTQYF
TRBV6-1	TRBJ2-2	CASSPGIQNTGELFF
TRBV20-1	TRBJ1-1	CSASGYTEAFF
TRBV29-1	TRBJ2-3	CSVHISGRTADTQYF
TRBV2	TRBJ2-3	CASGPLLSTDTQYF
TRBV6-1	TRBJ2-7	CASSELPFPPGAYEQYF
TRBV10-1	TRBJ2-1	CASSEMGQRKAQFF
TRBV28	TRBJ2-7	CASSYPPDRRSYEQYF
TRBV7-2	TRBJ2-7	CASSPTDGRGEQYF
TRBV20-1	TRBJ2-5	CSARTWDSSATQYF
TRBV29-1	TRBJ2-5	CSVEPTLPREETQYF
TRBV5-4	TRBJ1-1	CASSLATGQGAEAFF
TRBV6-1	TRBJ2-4	CASSEVGIAKNIQYF
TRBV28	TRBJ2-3	CASRPLSSYSPTDTQYF
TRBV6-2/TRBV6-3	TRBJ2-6	CASRESYSGANVLTF
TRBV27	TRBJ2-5	CASSYSGYQETQYF
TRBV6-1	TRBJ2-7	CASRAEGGRAYEQYF
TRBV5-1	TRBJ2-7	CASSPSSNYTYEQYF
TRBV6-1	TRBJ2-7	CASSADKISYEQYF
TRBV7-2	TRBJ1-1	CASSANSLNTEAFF
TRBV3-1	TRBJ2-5	CASSHRTSGKSETQYF
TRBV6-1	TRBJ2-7	CASSEAGWAASDYEQYF
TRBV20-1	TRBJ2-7	CSARTGTPSYEQYF
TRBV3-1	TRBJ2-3	CASSHRTSGFGDTQYF